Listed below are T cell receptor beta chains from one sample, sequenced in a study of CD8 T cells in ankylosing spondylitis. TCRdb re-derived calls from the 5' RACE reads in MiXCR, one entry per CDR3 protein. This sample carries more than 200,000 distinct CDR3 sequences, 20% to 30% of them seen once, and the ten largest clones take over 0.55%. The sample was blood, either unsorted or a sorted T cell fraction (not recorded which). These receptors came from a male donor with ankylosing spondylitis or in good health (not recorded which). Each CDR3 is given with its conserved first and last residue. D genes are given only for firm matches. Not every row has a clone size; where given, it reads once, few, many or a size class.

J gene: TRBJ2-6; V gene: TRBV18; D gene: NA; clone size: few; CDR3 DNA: TGTGCCAGCTCACCACAAGCGCAGAGGGCCAACGTCCTGACTTTC; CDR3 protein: CASSPQAQRANVLTF
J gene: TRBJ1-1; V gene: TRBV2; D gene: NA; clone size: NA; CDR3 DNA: TGTGCCAGCAGGGGAACAGGGACTACTGAAGCTTTCTTT; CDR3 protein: CASRGTGTTEAFF
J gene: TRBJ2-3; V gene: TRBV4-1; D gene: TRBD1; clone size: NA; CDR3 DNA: TGCGCCAGCAGCTCCCGAATAAAGGCTAAGGGACAGAAGTCCACAGATACGCAGTATTTT; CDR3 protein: CASSSRIKAKGQKSTDTQYF
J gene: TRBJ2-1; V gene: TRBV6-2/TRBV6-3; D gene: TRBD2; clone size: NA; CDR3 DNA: TGTGCCAGCGAAGCGGGGGGCTACAATGAGCAGTTCTTC; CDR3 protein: CASEAGGYNEQFF
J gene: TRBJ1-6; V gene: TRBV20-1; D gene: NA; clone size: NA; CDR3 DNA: TGCAGTGCTAGAGTCACAGGGCTTGGGTCACCCCTCCACTTT; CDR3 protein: CSARVTGLGSPLHF
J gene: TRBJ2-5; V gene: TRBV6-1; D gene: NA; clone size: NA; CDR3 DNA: TGTGCCAGCAGTGAAGGGAGCCTGAGACTACAGAGAACCCAGTACTTC; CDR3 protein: CASSEGSLRLQRTQYF
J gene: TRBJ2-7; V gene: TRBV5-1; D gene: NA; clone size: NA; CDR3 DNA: TGCGCCAGCAGCCCGGGAGGGGGGACAGCCCTAGGCGAGCAGTACTTC; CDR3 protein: CASSPGGGTALGEQYF
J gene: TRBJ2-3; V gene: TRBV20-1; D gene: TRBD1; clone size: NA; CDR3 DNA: TGCAGTGCGCCCCTGGGACAGGGGAGCACAGATACGCAGTATTTT; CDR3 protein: CSAPLGQGSTDTQYF
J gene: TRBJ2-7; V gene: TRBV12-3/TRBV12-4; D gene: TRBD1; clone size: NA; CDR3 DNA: TGTGCCAGCAGCGTCGGACAGGCCCACTACGAGCAGTACTTC; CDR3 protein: CASSVGQAHYEQYF
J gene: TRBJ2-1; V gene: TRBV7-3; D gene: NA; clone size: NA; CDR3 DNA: TGTGCCAGCAGCTTAACGTTAGGTGGGGGCAATGAGCAGTTCTTC; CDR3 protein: CASSLTLGGGNEQFF
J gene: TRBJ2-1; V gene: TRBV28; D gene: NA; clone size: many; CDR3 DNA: TGTGCCAGCAGTAGGCTGGGGCGAGGTGAGCAGTTCTTC; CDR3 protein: CASSRLGRGEQFF
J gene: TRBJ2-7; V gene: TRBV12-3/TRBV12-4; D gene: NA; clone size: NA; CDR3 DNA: TGTGCCAGCAGTTCCGCGGGACGTCCCTCATTGGGAGAGCAGTACTTC; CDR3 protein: CASSSAGRPSLGEQYF
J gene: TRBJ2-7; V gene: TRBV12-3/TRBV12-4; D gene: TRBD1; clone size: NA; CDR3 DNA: TGTGCCAGCAGTTCCGGGACAGGGGTGTGGGAGCAGTACTTC; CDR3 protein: CASSSGTGVWEQYF
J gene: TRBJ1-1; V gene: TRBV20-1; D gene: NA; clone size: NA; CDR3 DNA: TGCAGTGCTAGATCGCCCAAGGTGGACACTGAAGCTTTCTTT; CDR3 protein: CSARSPKVDTEAFF
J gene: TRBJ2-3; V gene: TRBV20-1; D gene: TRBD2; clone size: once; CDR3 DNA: TGCAGTGCTGGGGGACTAGCGGGGGGACCCCTCACAGATACGCAGTATTTT; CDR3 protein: CSAGGLAGGPLTDTQYF
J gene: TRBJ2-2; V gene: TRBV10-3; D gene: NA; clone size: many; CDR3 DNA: TGTGCCATCAGTGAGAGGGGGGGTAACACCGGGGAGCTGTTTTTT; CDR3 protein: CAISERGGNTGELFF
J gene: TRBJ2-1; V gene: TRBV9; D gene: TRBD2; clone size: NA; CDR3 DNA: TGTGCCAGCAGCGGGGGGGGAAGCTCCTACAATGAGCAGTTCTTC; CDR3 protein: CASSGGGSSYNEQFF
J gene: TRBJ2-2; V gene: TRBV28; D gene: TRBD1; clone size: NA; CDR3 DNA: TGTGCCAGCAGGGGACAGGGCGCGAACACCGGGGAGCTGTTTTTT; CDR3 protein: CASRGQGANTGELFF
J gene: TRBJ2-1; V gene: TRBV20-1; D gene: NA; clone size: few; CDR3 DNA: TGCAGTGCTAGAGGCCCTGGGGAGCAGTTCTTC; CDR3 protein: CSARGPGEQFF
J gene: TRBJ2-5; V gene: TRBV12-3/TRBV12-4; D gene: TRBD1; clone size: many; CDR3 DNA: TGTGCCAGCAGCGGGACAGGGAGGGAGACCCAGTACTTC; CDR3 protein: CASSGTGRETQYF
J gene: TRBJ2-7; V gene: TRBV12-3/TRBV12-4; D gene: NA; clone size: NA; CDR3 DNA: TGTGCCAGCAGTCCCCGGGACACCTCGGACGAGCAGTACTTC; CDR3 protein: CASSPRDTSDEQYF
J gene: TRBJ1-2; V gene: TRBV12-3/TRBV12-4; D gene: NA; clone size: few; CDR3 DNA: TGTGCCAGCAGTTTTGCGGACTATGGCTACACCTTC; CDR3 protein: CASSFADYGYTF
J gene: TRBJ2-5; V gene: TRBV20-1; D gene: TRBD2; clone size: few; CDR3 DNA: TGCAGTGCTAGAGGGGCCAGCGGGGCAGAAGAGACCCAGTACTTC; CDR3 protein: CSARGASGAEETQYF
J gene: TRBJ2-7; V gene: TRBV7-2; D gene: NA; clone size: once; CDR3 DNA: TGTGCCAGCAGCTTCAGGGGGGCCAGCTCCTACGAGCAGTACTTC; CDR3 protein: CASSFRGASSYEQYF
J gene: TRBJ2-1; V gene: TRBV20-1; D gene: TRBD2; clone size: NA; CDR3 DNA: TGCAGTGCCCCAAGAGCGGGACTACACTACAATGAGCAGTTCTTC; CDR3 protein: CSAPRAGLHYNEQFF
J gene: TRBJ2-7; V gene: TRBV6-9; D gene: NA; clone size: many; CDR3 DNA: TGTGCCAGCACAGGTAACCATCACGAGCAGTACTTC; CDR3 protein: CASTGNHHEQYF
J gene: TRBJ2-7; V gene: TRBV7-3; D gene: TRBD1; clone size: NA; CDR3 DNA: TGTGCCAGCAGCCCACCGGGGACAGGACGCCCCTACGAGCAGTACTTC; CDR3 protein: CASSPPGTGRPYEQYF
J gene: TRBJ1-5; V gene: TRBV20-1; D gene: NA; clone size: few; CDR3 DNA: TGCAGTGCTAGAGAAACAGGAAGCAATCAGCCCCAGCATTTT; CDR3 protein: CSARETGSNQPQHF